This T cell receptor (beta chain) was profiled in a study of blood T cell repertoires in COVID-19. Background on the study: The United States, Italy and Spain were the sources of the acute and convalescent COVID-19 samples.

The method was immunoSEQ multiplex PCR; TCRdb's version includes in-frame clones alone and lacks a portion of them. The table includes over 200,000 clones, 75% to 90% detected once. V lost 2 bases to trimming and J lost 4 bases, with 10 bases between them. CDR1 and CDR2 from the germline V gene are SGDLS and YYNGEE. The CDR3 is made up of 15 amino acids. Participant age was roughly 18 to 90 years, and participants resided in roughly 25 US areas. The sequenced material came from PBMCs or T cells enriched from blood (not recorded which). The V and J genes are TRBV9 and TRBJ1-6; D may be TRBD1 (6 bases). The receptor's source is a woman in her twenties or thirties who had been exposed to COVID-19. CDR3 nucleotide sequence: TGTGCCAGCAGCGTCGACACAGGGTATAATTCACCCCTCCACTTT. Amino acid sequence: CASSVDTGYNSPLHF.